The rows below give T cell receptor beta chains drawn from one sample of a study of blood T cell repertoires in COVID-19. Here immunoSEQ multiplex PCR was the method, and the copy in TCRdb shows in-frame clones only, minus some. The repertoire consists of 200,000 to 300,000 clones, with over 90% occurring once and the leading ten covering roughly 0.79%. The material sequenced was peripheral blood. The receptors were gathered from a young man with COVID-19, enrolled during active disease. The CDR3 runs from the conserved cysteine through the conserved F or W. A D gene is named only where the DNA matches it firmly. Clone size is not always given. Where it is, it says once, few, many or a class for expanded clones.

clone size: -; J gene: TRBJ2-7; D gene: TRBD2; V gene: TRBV5-4; CDR3 DNA: TGTGCCAGCAGCTTGGAACTAGCGGGGTCCCCCTACGAGCAGTACTTC; CDR3 protein: CASSLELAGSPYEQYF
clone size: -; J gene: TRBJ1-5; D gene: -; V gene: TRBV18; CDR3 DNA: TGTGCCAGCTCACCAGCGGGGCTCTATAGCAATCAGCCCCAGCATTTT; CDR3 protein: CASSPAGLYSNQPQHF
clone size: few; J gene: TRBJ1-2; D gene: TRBD1; V gene: TRBV27; CDR3 DNA: TGTGCCAGCAGTTTTGCATTGGAGGGACAGGGGTATGGCTACACCTTC; CDR3 protein: CASSFALEGQGYGYTF
clone size: -; J gene: TRBJ1-1; D gene: TRBD1; V gene: TRBV5-5; CDR3 DNA: TGTGCCAGCAGCACAGACAGGGGGCACACTGAAGCTTTCTTT; CDR3 protein: CASSTDRGHTEAFF
clone size: -; J gene: TRBJ2-5; D gene: TRBD1; V gene: TRBV10-3; CDR3 DNA: TGTGCCATCAGTGATGGGACAGGGAGTGGAGAGACCCAGTACTTC; CDR3 protein: CAISDGTGSGETQYF
clone size: -; J gene: TRBJ1-1; D gene: -; V gene: TRBV12-3/TRBV12-4; CDR3 DNA: TGTGCCAGCAGTTGGAGCACCACTGAAGCTTTCTTT; CDR3 protein: CASSWSTTEAFF
clone size: -; J gene: TRBJ1-3; D gene: TRBD1; V gene: TRBV18; CDR3 DNA: TGTGCCAGCTCACTGACAGGGGAAACTGGAAACACCATATATTTT; CDR3 protein: CASSLTGETGNTIYF
clone size: -; J gene: TRBJ2-2; D gene: -; V gene: TRBV19; CDR3 DNA: TGTGCCAGTAGTATGCGGGATCCCGGGGAGCTGTTTTTT; CDR3 protein: CASSMRDPGELFF
clone size: -; J gene: TRBJ2-5; D gene: -; V gene: TRBV10-3; CDR3 DNA: TGTGCCATCACACCAGGGATGAACAGGGAGACCCAGTACTTC; CDR3 protein: CAITPGMNRETQYF
clone size: -; J gene: TRBJ1-1; D gene: -; V gene: TRBV6-1; CDR3 DNA: TGTGCCAGCAGTGAACGTCCCCGAGGCACTGAAGCTTTCTTT; CDR3 protein: CASSERPRGTEAFF
clone size: once; J gene: TRBJ2-4; D gene: TRBD1; V gene: TRBV3-1/TRBV3-2; CDR3 DNA: TGTGCCAGCGGCGCCGGGACAGGTCAAAACATTCAGTACTTC; CDR3 protein: CASGAGTGQNIQYF
clone size: -; J gene: TRBJ1-3; D gene: TRBD1; V gene: TRBV19; CDR3 DNA: TGTGCCAGTAGGACAGGGGGCTCTGGAAACACCATATATTTT; CDR3 protein: CASRTGGSGNTIYF
clone size: -; J gene: TRBJ1-1; D gene: TRBD1; V gene: TRBV5-1; CDR3 DNA: TGCGCCAGCAGCCGCCAGGGGGACACTGAAGCTTTCTTT; CDR3 protein: CASSRQGDTEAFF
clone size: -; J gene: TRBJ2-3; D gene: TRBD2; V gene: TRBV6-1; CDR3 DNA: TGTGCCAGCAGTGCGAATCCCGGGACTAGTTTATTCGCAGATACGCAGTATTTT; CDR3 protein: CASSANPGTSLFADTQYF
clone size: -; J gene: TRBJ2-7; D gene: TRBD2; V gene: TRBV4-2; CDR3 DNA: TGTGCCAGCAGCCAAGATCTGCCTAGCGGCCCCTACGAGCAGTACTTC; CDR3 protein: CASSQDLPSGPYEQYF
clone size: once; J gene: TRBJ2-1; D gene: -; V gene: TRBV19; CDR3 DNA: TGTGCCAGTAGTAGGCAGTACAATGAGCAGTTCTTC; CDR3 protein: CASSRQYNEQFF
clone size: -; J gene: TRBJ2-3; D gene: -; V gene: TRBV29-1; CDR3 DNA: TGCAGCGCAAACCCACAGGGCACAGATACGCAGTATTTT; CDR3 protein: CSANPQGTDTQYF
clone size: few; J gene: TRBJ2-5; D gene: TRBD2; V gene: TRBV4-1; CDR3 DNA: TGCGCCAGCAGCCAAGAAAAACGGGGGGGCGGGGAGACCCAGTACTTC; CDR3 protein: CASSQEKRGGGETQYF
clone size: -; J gene: TRBJ1-5; D gene: TRBD1; V gene: TRBV19; CDR3 DNA: TGTGCCAGTAGTCCCCGACAGGGAGGCCAGCCCCAGCATTTT; CDR3 protein: CASSPRQGGQPQHF
clone size: -; J gene: TRBJ1-6; D gene: TRBD1; V gene: TRBV2; CDR3 DNA: TGTGCCACCTGGGACAGGGCTTTCTATAATTCACCCCTCCACTTT; CDR3 protein: CATWDRAFYNSPLHF
clone size: -; J gene: TRBJ2-7; D gene: TRBD1; V gene: TRBV7-9; CDR3 DNA: TGTGCCAGCAGCTTAGGGGTGGGACAGGTCTACGAGCAGTACTTC; CDR3 protein: CASSLGVGQVYEQYF
clone size: once; J gene: TRBJ2-2; D gene: -; V gene: TRBV2; CDR3 DNA: TGTGCCAGCAGTGAGAGGGGGACAAGCACCGGGGAGCTGTTTTTT; CDR3 protein: CASSERGTSTGELFF
clone size: -; J gene: TRBJ1-2; D gene: -; V gene: TRBV3-1/TRBV3-2; CDR3 DNA: TGTGCCAGCAGCCCCACAGGGAGCGAGGGCTACACCTTC; CDR3 protein: CASSPTGSEGYTF
clone size: -; J gene: TRBJ2-3; D gene: TRBD1; V gene: TRBV4-1; CDR3 DNA: TGCGCCAGCAGCCAGTCCGGGACAGGGGATGGTACAGATACGCAGTATTTT; CDR3 protein: CASSQSGTGDGTDTQYF
clone size: -; J gene: TRBJ2-1; D gene: TRBD2; V gene: TRBV5-1; CDR3 DNA: TGCGCCAGCAGCTTGGGAGTAATGGGGACTACCTACAATGAGCAGTTCTTC; CDR3 protein: CASSLGVMGTTYNEQFF
clone size: -; J gene: TRBJ1-3; D gene: TRBD1; V gene: TRBV6-6; CDR3 DNA: TGTGCCAGCAGTCCCGGGGACAGGTACTCTGGAAACACCATATATTTT; CDR3 protein: CASSPGDRYSGNTIYF
clone size: -; J gene: TRBJ1-1; D gene: TRBD1; V gene: TRBV10-2; CDR3 DNA: TGCGCCAGCAGTAACTTCCGGGACAGGGGAAGACGGACTGAAGCTTTCTTT; CDR3 protein: CASSNFRDRGRRTEAFF
clone size: -; J gene: TRBJ1-4; D gene: -; V gene: TRBV13; CDR3 DNA: TGTGCCAGCAGTCTGCAGGGGCCGAGGACTAATGAAAAACTGTTTTTT; CDR3 protein: CASSLQGPRTNEKLFF
clone size: -; J gene: TRBJ2-3; D gene: TRBD2; V gene: TRBV27; CDR3 DNA: TGTGCCAGCAGCTTAAGGCCCCCTAGCGGGGGAGAGGCAGATACGCAGTATTTT; CDR3 protein: CASSLRPPSGGEADTQYF
clone size: -; J gene: TRBJ1-3; D gene: -; V gene: TRBV4-1; CDR3 DNA: TGCGCCAGCAGCCAAGATAAAGGAGGGACCTCTGGAAACACCATATATTTT; CDR3 protein: CASSQDKGGTSGNTIYF
clone size: -; J gene: TRBJ1-2; D gene: -; V gene: TRBV9; CDR3 DNA: TGTGCCAGCAGCGTAGTAGGGAGCGGCTACACCTTC; CDR3 protein: CASSVVGSGYTF
clone size: -; J gene: TRBJ2-1; D gene: -; V gene: TRBV9; CDR3 DNA: TGTGCCAGCAGCGTAGAGGCTAGCGTCAATGAGCAGTTCTTC; CDR3 protein: CASSVEASVNEQFF
clone size: -; J gene: TRBJ1-2; D gene: -; V gene: TRBV4-1; CDR3 DNA: TGCGCCAGCAGCCAGTACTATGGAAAACAGGGCGGGAGGGGCTATGGCTACACCTTC; CDR3 protein: CASSQYYGKQGGRGYGYTF
clone size: -; J gene: TRBJ2-2; D gene: TRBD2; V gene: TRBV14; CDR3 DNA: TGTGCCAGCAGCCAAGTCCTAGCGGGGCCCACCGGGGAGCTGTTTTTT; CDR3 protein: CASSQVLAGPTGELFF
clone size: -; J gene: TRBJ2-7; D gene: TRBD1; V gene: TRBV9; CDR3 DNA: TGTGCCAGCAGCGTAGCTCCGGGACAGGGGCAAAACGAGCAGTACTTC; CDR3 protein: CASSVAPGQGQNEQYF
clone size: -; J gene: TRBJ1-1; D gene: TRBD1; V gene: TRBV14; CDR3 DNA: TGTGCCAGCAGCCAGAGGACAGGGGGCTGGGTCACTGAAGCTTTCTTT; CDR3 protein: CASSQRTGGWVTEAFF
clone size: -; J gene: TRBJ2-7; D gene: TRBD1; V gene: TRBV27; CDR3 DNA: TGTGCCAGCAGTTTAGGCGCTCCGGGACAGGGGGCCTACGAGCAGTACTTC; CDR3 protein: CASSLGAPGQGAYEQYF
clone size: -; J gene: TRBJ1-2; D gene: TRBD1; V gene: TRBV27; CDR3 DNA: TGTGCCAGCAGATCCAACCGGACAGGACGACATTATGGCTACACCTTC; CDR3 protein: CASRSNRTGRHYGYTF
clone size: -; J gene: TRBJ1-3; D gene: -; V gene: TRBV28; CDR3 DNA: TGTGCCAGCAGTTTGGGGGGGGAAGGAAACACCATATATTTT; CDR3 protein: CASSLGGEGNTIYF
clone size: -; J gene: TRBJ1-6; D gene: -; V gene: TRBV9; CDR3 DNA: TGTGCCAGCAGCTCGGGAGTGAAGAATTCACCCCTCCACTTT; CDR3 protein: CASSSGVKNSPLHF
clone size: -; J gene: TRBJ1-2; D gene: -; V gene: TRBV13; CDR3 DNA: TGTGCCAGCAGCTTAGATCGCTATGGCTACACCTTC; CDR3 protein: CASSLDRYGYTF
clone size: few; J gene: TRBJ1-4; D gene: -; V gene: TRBV10-1; CDR3 DNA: TGCGCCAGCACGACAGGAGGCGAAAAACTGTTTTTT; CDR3 protein: CASTTGGEKLFF
clone size: -; J gene: TRBJ2-6; D gene: -; V gene: TRBV9; CDR3 DNA: TGTGCCAGCAGCTCCCCCCAGGCGCTAATCTCTGGGGCCAACGTCCTGACTTTC; CDR3 protein: CASSSPQALISGANVLTF
clone size: -; J gene: TRBJ1-1; D gene: -; V gene: TRBV10-3; CDR3 DNA: TGTGCCATCAGTGTAGACGTGGCGGAGAACACTGAAGCTTTCTTT; CDR3 protein: CAISVDVAENTEAFF
clone size: -; J gene: TRBJ1-4; D gene: TRBD1; V gene: TRBV3-1/TRBV3-2; CDR3 DNA: TGTGCCAGCAGCCACGCGGGACAGGGAATTTGGAATGAAAAACTGTTTTTT; CDR3 protein: CASSHAGQGIWNEKLFF
clone size: -; J gene: TRBJ1-1; D gene: TRBD1; V gene: TRBV18; CDR3 DNA: TGTGCCAGCTCACCTACAAGGGACAGTGGGCCTGAAGCTTTCTTT; CDR3 protein: CASSPTRDSGPEAFF
clone size: -; J gene: TRBJ1-3; D gene: -; V gene: TRBV5-6; CDR3 DNA: TGTGCCAGCAGGAACAGACCTGGAAACACCATATATTTT; CDR3 protein: CASRNRPGNTIYF
clone size: -; J gene: TRBJ1-1; D gene: -; V gene: TRBV7-9; CDR3 DNA: TGTGCCAGCAGCTTAACGGGGGACACTGAAGCTTTCTTT; CDR3 protein: CASSLTGDTEAFF
clone size: once; J gene: TRBJ2-7; D gene: TRBD2; V gene: TRBV4-1; CDR3 DNA: TGCGCCAGCAGCCGTCGACTAGCGGGGTTCAACGAGCAGTACTTC; CDR3 protein: CASSRRLAGFNEQYF
clone size: -; J gene: TRBJ1-6; D gene: -; V gene: TRBV6-5; CDR3 DNA: TGTGCCAGCACCGACAGAGTGTATAATTCACCCCTCCACTTT; CDR3 protein: CASTDRVYNSPLHF
clone size: -; J gene: TRBJ2-5; D gene: TRBD2; V gene: TRBV5-1; CDR3 DNA: TGCGCCAGCAGCTTGTTTCGTAGCGGGGGGTTGCAAGAGACCCAGTACTTC; CDR3 protein: CASSLFRSGGLQETQYF
clone size: -; J gene: TRBJ1-1; D gene: -; V gene: TRBV6-5; CDR3 DNA: TGTGCCAGCAGCCGAGGTGAAGCTTTCTTT; CDR3 protein: CASSRGEAFF
clone size: -; J gene: TRBJ2-2; D gene: -; V gene: TRBV7-9; CDR3 DNA: TGTGCCAGCAGCCCCCGGTTGGACAGCCCCACCGGGGAGCTGTTTTTT; CDR3 protein: CASSPRLDSPTGELFF
clone size: -; J gene: TRBJ1-2; D gene: -; V gene: TRBV5-6; CDR3 DNA: TGTGCCAGCAGCTTCATCGACAGAGACCACACTAATCCTTATGGCTACACCTTC; CDR3 protein: CASSFIDRDHTNPYGYTF
clone size: -; J gene: TRBJ2-3; D gene: TRBD1; V gene: TRBV2; CDR3 DNA: TGTGCCAGCACCGGGACAGGTTCCACAGATACGCAGTATTTT; CDR3 protein: CASTGTGSTDTQYF
clone size: -; J gene: TRBJ1-5; D gene: -; V gene: TRBV30; CDR3 DNA: TGTGCCTGGGGGCTCCAGGATCAGCCCCAGCATTTT; CDR3 protein: CAWGLQDQPQHF
clone size: few; J gene: TRBJ1-1; D gene: TRBD1; V gene: TRBV24-1; CDR3 DNA: TGTGCCACCAGTGATACAGGGGGCTTGGCTTTCTTT; CDR3 protein: CATSDTGGLAFF
clone size: -; J gene: TRBJ1-2; D gene: TRBD1; V gene: TRBV19; CDR3 DNA: TGTGCCAGTATCGCCCCCGGGACAGGAGTTTTTAACTATGGCTACACCTTC; CDR3 protein: CASIAPGTGVFNYGYTF
clone size: -; J gene: TRBJ1-2; D gene: -; V gene: TRBV6-5; CDR3 DNA: TGTGCCAGCACCCCCCGCCAGGGTCACTATGGCTACACCTTC; CDR3 protein: CASTPRQGHYGYTF
clone size: -; J gene: TRBJ1-4; D gene: -; V gene: TRBV6-7; CDR3 DNA: TGTGCCAGCAGTTGGAACAGGGATAATGAAAAACTGTTTTTT; CDR3 protein: CASSWNRDNEKLFF